This T cell receptor (beta chain) is drawn from a study of blood T cell repertoires in COVID-19. Overall study: Sites in the United States, Italy and Spain provided acute and convalescent COVID-19 samples. PBMCs, B-cell-depleted T cells, or T cells were the source of the cDNA or gDNA that made up the material.

As handled by the study authors: It was from reference gene primer amplification that nucleated cell counts were estimated. Sequenced by immunoSEQ multiplex PCR; TCRdb stores in-frame clones only, minus some. The D gene and trimming were derived from the DNA, and the V and J assignments and clone size from that table. The sample comprises about 200,000 clones, 75% to 95% of which are singletons, and approximately 0.5% rests with the top ten. CDR3 length: 15 residues. The specimen sequenced was peripheral blood. The TCR comes from a man aged 45 to 65 with acute or convalescent COVID-19. V usage is TRBV7-5 and J usage is TRBJ1-5. TRBV7-5 has pseudogene status. In nucleotides, the CDR3 is TGTGCCAGAAGCTTAAGGGGGGGCACGGGGCAGCCCCAGCATTTT. Its protein product is CARSLRGGTGQPQHF.